This T cell receptor (beta chain) was obtained from a study of siplizumab effects on memory and regulatory T cells. Study results and caveats: An assignable naive or memory phenotype was lacking in roughly 80-97% of proliferating CD4+ or CD8+ clones.

In a few donor pairs, unstimulated naive, memory, effector memory and TEMRA subsets were sequenced. V gave up 2 bases and J gave up 5 bases, with 13 bases separating them. This CDR3 has 15 amino acids. Germline lookup yields CDR1 SGHAT and CDR2 FQDESV (reference sequence). Every sample had about 100,000 of its TCR templates assayed. Assay: immunoSEQ multiplex PCR; the TCRdb copy retains only in-frame clones and omits some. The top ten hold around a quarter of the sample, which has about 27,000 clones, approximately 80% seen once. Details on this clone: The antigen is undetermined.

Material: memory CD4+ T cells sorted from blood. The rearrangement joins TRBV11-1 to TRBJ1-5, with D possibly matching TRBD1 (5 bases). The receptor comes from a human donor in good health. The CDR3 DNA reads as TGTGCCAGCAGCTTAAACGGACGGGGGTATCAGCCCCAGCATTTT. It translates to CASSLNGRGYQPQHF.